What follows describes a single T cell receptor beta chain. The antigen is unknown. Around 96,000 TCR templates underwent assay in each sample. Some clones are missing from TCRdb's copy, which holds only in-frame ones; the method was immunoSEQ multiplex PCR. The data contain about 120,000 clones, around 93% of them singletons. CDR1 GTSNPN and CDR2 SVGIG come from the germline V gene (reference sequence). The trim removed 2 bases at V and 5 bases at J, leaving 15 bases unmatched. This CDR3 spans 18 amino acids. The sample belongs to a study of siplizumab effects on memory and regulatory T cells. Study results and caveats: Among alloreactive clones, only a minor fraction mapped to unstimulated subsets. Unstimulated naive T cells seemed to show more diversity than memory cells did, and they also seemed to be among the major contributors to the alloresponse. Proliferating Tregs taken from siplizumab cultures were not shown to have a confirmed suppressive function.

The sequenced sample consisted of non-Treg CD4+ T cells sorted from blood. This rearrangement joins TRBV30 to TRBJ1-4; 9 bases match TRBD1. The clonotype comes from a human donor in good health. Here the CDR3 DNA reads TGTGCCTGGAGTCCATTCGGGACAGGGAGGGTATTAAATGAAAAACTGTTTTTT. Residues: CAWSPFGTGRVLNEKLFF.